The TCR beta chain described here comes from a study of T cells after yellow fever vaccination. The CDR3 totals 12 residues. The germline V gene encodes CDR1 SQVTM and CDR2 ANQGSEA. V shed 6 bases and J shed 0 bases, with 9 bases lying between them. TCRdb fed the 5' RACE reads into MiXCR, producing one record per CDR3 protein. Altogether 500,000 to 700,000 distinct CDR3 sequences are present, roughly 19% being singletons, with the ten largest covering 14%. This clonotype was counted a few times. Sequencing was performed on PBMCs, taken 15 days after the yellow fever booster vaccination. The rearrangement links TRBV29-1 to TRBJ2-7; D is uncertain. The receptor's source is a young man who received the YFV17D yellow fever vaccine. The DNA of the CDR3 is TGCAGCGTAGCAACGAGCTCCTACGAGCAGTACTTC. Protein product: CSVATSSYEQYF.